This entry is about one TCR beta chain. This clonotype turned up a few times. The target of this receptor is not known. Per-base quality was not reported, and no clone a single base away is much larger than it. Every donor in the study was a healthy Caucasian. The researchers also sequenced three unrelated adults who were not twins: a male aged 18 to 30, a male aged 50 to 59, and a female aged 50 to 59. Using Miltenyi CD45RO+ enrichment and human naive T-cell isolation kits, memory (CD45RO+) and naive T cells were isolated from PBMC. Library construction relied on 5' RACE. The data were produced on an Illumina HiSeq 2000. Template switching introduced a universal primer binding site; the final cDNA contained a unique molecular identifier, enabling accurate counting of TCR cDNA molecules. Specific primers in the conserved constant-segment region were used to synthesize first-strand cDNA for TCR alpha and beta chains. To control for contamination, every cDNA library was double barcoded, receiving both a SMART-Mk sample barcode and Illumina barcodes. TruSeq adapter sequences and Illumina sample barcodes were added in two successive PCR steps. The TCR alpha and beta cDNA libraries were sequenced on the Illumina HiSeq platform using custom primers. The original methods were these. MiGEC was used to process raw reads and extract unique molecular identifiers, and MiXCR was used to find CDR3 positions. Recombination models were inferred per individual with the repgenHMM and IGoR tools using an EM algorithm. Shared clonotype analysis was performed with the tcR package in R, normalizing sharing by the product of cloneset sizes. To study raw recombination without the effects of thymic and clonal selection, out-of-frame nonproductive sequences were analyzed. TCRdb passed the public sequencing reads through fastp at Q25 and MiXCR, retaining productive beta sequences. Each entry is one CDR3 protein sequence, shown with its most common DNA and genes. The V and J calls reflect TCRdb's pipeline rather than the authors' work. The sample table records 400,000 or so distinct CDR3 sequences; roughly 9% of these occur just once. The ten most abundant clones make up approximately 9.3% of the sample.

The germline V and J ends show losses of 4 bases and 4 bases respectively, and no gene match explains 5 bases of the junction. The germline V gene (reference sequence) provides CDR1 MNHEY and CDR2 SMNVEV. The CDR3 has 14 amino acids, counting the end cysteine and phenylalanine. Only the CDR3 DNA is retained, 42 bases long and in frame from the first base. This entry comes from a study of identical twins (dated by TCRdb to 2016 to 2018). Turning to the overall study: The study deep-sequenced TCR alpha and beta repertoires from monozygotic twins, unrelated adults of various ages and cord blood to test whether fetal clonotypes persist. To rule out contamination, replicate twin experiments were performed at different times with different library preparation protocols.

The paper as a whole reports these results and caveats: Zero-insertion analyses could be partly confounded by invariant T cells such as MAIT and iNKT, although diverse VJ usage argued against such confounding for most clonotypes. Compared with coincidental sharing between unrelated individuals, an excess of low generation-probability sequences was observed among out-of-frame TCR alpha sequences shared between twins. Because the same donors could not be followed over many years, the conclusions relied on cross-sectional statistical analysis. In beta out-of-frame sequences, excess twin sharing was weaker, because having fewer shared sequences lowered the signal-to-noise ratio. Abundant cord blood beta clonotypes had fewer insertions, young adult naive repertoires showed a similar but weaker trend, and memory repertoires showed no such trend. Recombination models systematically underestimated out-of-frame TCR alpha sharing in monozygotic twins but agreed with sharing between unrelated individuals.

This TCR came from a woman aged 45-65 years in good health. The source material was naive T cells sorted from blood. In light of the paper, this sample's cell subset or site label describes: cells isolated with a human naive T-cell isolation kit. The chain links TRBV27 with TRBJ2-7, with TRBD1 matching 9 junction bases. The CDR3 here reads CASSSGTGKYEQYF. The nucleotide sequence is TGTGCCAGCAGTTCCGGGACAGGGAAGTACGAGCAGTACTTC.